The source of this T cell receptor (beta chain) is a study of blood T cell repertoires in COVID-19. The germline gives CDR1 SGHAT, CDR2 FQNNGV. The CDR3 consists of 13 residues. V lost 5 bases and J 7 bases, leaving 13 bases between the germline ends. Libraries were prepared by immunoSEQ multiplex PCR; TCRdb keeps only in-frame clonotypes and omits some of them. This sample has roughly 95,000 clones, with about 81% found just once. The source material was peripheral blood. The chain recombines TRBV11-2 with TRBJ2-3; D remains unclear. The receptor comes from a man in his sixties with acute or convalescent COVID-19. The CDR3 nucleotides are TGTGCCAGCAGCCCCCCGGAGCGCAATACGCAGTATTTT. This encodes CASSPPERNTQYF. Combining the CDR3 with reference TRBV11-2 and TRBJ2-3 gives the whole variable domain EAGVAQSPRYKIIEKRQSVAFWCNPISGHATLYWYQQILGQGPKLLIQFQNNGVVDDSQLPKDRFSAERLKGVDSTLKIQPAKLEDSAVYLCASSPPERNTQYFGPGTRLTVL.